Listed here are 3 T cell receptor beta chains from one sample, sequenced in a study of T cells after yellow fever vaccination. From the 5' RACE reads, TCRdb called clonotypes with MiXCR, one entry per CDR3 protein. The table includes about 320,000 distinct CDR3 sequences, 6.8% detected once. The starting material was PBMCs, obtained more than 35 days after the first yellow fever vaccination. The receptors come from a man aged 18 to 29 who received the YFV17D yellow fever vaccine.

This clonotype was observed at least ten times. This chain joins TRBV18 and TRBJ2-1; the match to TRBD2 covers 9 bases. Looked up from germline, CDR1 is KGHSH and CDR2 is LQKENI. The V and J ends lost 1 base and 2 bases, in that order; junction bases with no gene match: 9. The CDR3 consists of 18 residues. In DNA, the CDR3 is TGTGCCAGCTCACCACAGGGGCAGACTAGCGGCGCCTACAATGAGCAGTTCTTC. Translation: CASSPQGQTSGAYNEQFF.

This clonotype was seen a few times. The chain combines TRBV5-1 with TRBJ2-3; D ambiguous. V lost 0 bases and J 6 bases, leaving 11 bases between the germline ends. Per germline, CDR1 SGHRS and CDR2 YFSETQ. The CDR3 covers 14 residues. The CDR3 here is CASSLGRFPDTQYF. For the CDR3, the DNA is TGCGCCAGCAGCTTGGGTCGGTTCCCCGATACGCAGTATTTT.

This sequence joins TRBV11-2 and TRBJ2-3; 9 bases are shared with TRBD1. The CDR3 has 15 residues. Germline V CDR1 and CDR2: SGHAT, FQNNGV. J was trimmed by 5 bases and V by 3 bases; bases with no gene match: 6. The DNA of the CDR3 is TGTGCCAGCAGCTTCGGACAGGGGATTAAAGATACGCAGTATTTT. Residues: CASSFGQGIKDTQYF.